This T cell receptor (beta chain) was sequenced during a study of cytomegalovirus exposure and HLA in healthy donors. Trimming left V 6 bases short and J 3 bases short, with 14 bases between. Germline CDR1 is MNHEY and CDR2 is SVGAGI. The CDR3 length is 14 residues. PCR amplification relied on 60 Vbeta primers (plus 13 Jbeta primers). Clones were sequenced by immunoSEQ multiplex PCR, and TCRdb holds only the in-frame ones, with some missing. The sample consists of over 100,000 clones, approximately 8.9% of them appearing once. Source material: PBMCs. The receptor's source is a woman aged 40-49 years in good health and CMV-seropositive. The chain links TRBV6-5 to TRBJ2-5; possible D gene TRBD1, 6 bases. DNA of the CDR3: TGTGCCAGCAGACCAAGGGGGACCGAAGAGACCCAGTACTTC. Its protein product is CASRPRGTEETQYF.